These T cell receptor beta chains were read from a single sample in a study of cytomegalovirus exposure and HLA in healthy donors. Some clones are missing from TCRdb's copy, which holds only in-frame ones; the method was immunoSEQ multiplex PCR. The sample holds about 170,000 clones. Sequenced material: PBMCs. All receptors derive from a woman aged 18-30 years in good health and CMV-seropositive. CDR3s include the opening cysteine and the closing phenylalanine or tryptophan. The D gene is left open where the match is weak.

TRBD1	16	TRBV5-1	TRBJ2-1	TGCGCCAGCAGCACAGGGACAGGTAGCTCCTACAATGAGCAGTTCTTC	CASSTGTGSSYNEQFF
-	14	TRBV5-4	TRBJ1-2	TGTGCCAGCAGCTTGGGGAGACTTAACTATGGCTACACCTTC	CASSLGRLNYGYTF
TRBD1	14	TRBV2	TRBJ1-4	TGTGCCAGCAGTGCAGACAGGGGTGATGAAAAACTGTTTTTT	CASSADRGDEKLFF
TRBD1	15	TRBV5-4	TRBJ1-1	TGTGCCAGCAGCCCCGGGACAGCCCCTGGTACTGAAGCTTTCTTT	CASSPGTAPGTEAFF
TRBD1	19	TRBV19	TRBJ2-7	TGTGCCAGTAGTAACCGGGACAGTAGCGTTCGCGGACCCTACTACGAGCAGTACTTC	CASSNRDSSVRGPYYEQYF
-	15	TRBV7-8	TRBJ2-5	TGTGCCAGCAGCTTAGCGGTTGCGGAGAAAGAGACCCAGTACTTC	CASSLAVAEKETQYF
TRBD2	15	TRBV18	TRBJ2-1	TGTGCCAGCTCACCAATGAGCGGGGGGGCTTATGAGCAGTTCTTC	CASSPMSGGAYEQFF
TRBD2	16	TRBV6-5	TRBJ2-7	TGTGCCAGCAGTTTCTCCCGGTTGGCTAGCGGGTACGAGCAGTACTTC	CASSFSRLASGYEQYF
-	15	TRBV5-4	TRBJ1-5	TGTGCCAGCAGCTTGGGGGGGGGTAGCAATCAGCCCCAGCATTTT	CASSLGGGSNQPQHF
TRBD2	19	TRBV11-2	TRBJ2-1	TGTGCCAGCAGCCCGGGGGGGCTAGCGACCTGGTATGGATACAATGAGCAGTTCTTC	CASSPGGLATWYGYNEQFF
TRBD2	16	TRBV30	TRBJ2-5	TGTGCCTGGAGTGTACCCGGGACTAGCGGCCAAGAGACCCAGTACTTC	CAWSVPGTSGQETQYF
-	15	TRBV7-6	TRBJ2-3	TGTGCCAGCAGCCTTAGCGCGTTAAGCACAGATACGCAGTATTTT	CASSLSALSTDTQYF
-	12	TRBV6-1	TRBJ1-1	TGTGCCAGCAGTGAAAGTAGAATCCAAGCTTTCTTT	CASSESRIQAFF
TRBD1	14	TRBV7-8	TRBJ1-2	TGTGCCAGCAGTCCTTCGACAGGGGTTCCTGGCTACACCTTC	CASSPSTGVPGYTF
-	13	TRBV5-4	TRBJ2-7	TGTGCCAGCAGCTCATTATTGATAGACGAGCAGTACTTC	CASSSLLIDEQYF
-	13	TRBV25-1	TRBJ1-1	TGTGCCAGCAGTGGGGGGGTCGGCGTTGAAGCTTTCTTT	CASSGGVGVEAFF
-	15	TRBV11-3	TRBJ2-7	TGTGCCAGCAGCTACCGAGGGGGACCGACCTACGAGCAGTACTTC	CASSYRGGPTYEQYF
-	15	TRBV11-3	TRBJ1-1	TGTGCCAGCAGCCCTTCCGGGACATTGAACACTGAAGCTTTCTTT	CASSPSGTLNTEAFF
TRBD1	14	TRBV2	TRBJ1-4	TGTGCCAGTGTTACAGGGGGAACTAATGAAAAACTGTTTTTT	CASVTGGTNEKLFF
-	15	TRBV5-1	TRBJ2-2	TGCGCCAGCAGCCCGTCAGATACCGGGACCGGGGAGCTGTTTTTT	CASSPSDTGTGELFF
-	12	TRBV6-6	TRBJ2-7	TGTGCCAGCAGTTACTCGACTGGGGAGCAGTACTTC	CASSYSTGEQYF
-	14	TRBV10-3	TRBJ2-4	TGTGCCATCAGTGATCCAGACGTCTGGGGGGTTCAGTACTTC	CAISDPDVWGVQYF
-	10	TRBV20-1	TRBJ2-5	TGCAGTGCTCTGGCCGAGGCCCAGTACTTC	CSALAEAQYF
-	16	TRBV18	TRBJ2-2	TGTGCCAGCTCACCACCGAACAGGGGGGGCACCGGGGAGCTGTTTTTT	CASSPPNRGGTGELFF
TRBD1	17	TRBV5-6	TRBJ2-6	TGTGCCAGCAGCCCCCGGGACAGGGGGACTGGGGCCAACGTCCTGACTTTC	CASSPRDRGTGANVLTF
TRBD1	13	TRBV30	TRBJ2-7	TGTGCCTGGAAAGGGGACAGTACCTACGAGCAGTACTTC	CAWKGDSTYEQYF
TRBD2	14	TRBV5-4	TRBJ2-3	TGTGCCAGCAGCTTCATAGCGGGATCAGATACGCAGTATTTT	CASSFIAGSDTQYF
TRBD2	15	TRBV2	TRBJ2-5	TGTGCCAGCTGGTCTAGCGGGAGTTCAGGAGAGACCCAGTACTTC	CASWSSGSSGETQYF
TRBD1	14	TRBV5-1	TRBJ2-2	TGCGCCAGCAGCATGGGACAGGGCCCCGGGGAGCTGTTTTTT	CASSMGQGPGELFF
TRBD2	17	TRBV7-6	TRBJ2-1	TGTGCCAGCAGCCCAAACCCCACTTGGCCGGGGGGCAATGAGCAGTTCTTC	CASSPNPTWPGGNEQFF
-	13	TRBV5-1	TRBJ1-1	TGCGCCAGCAAGTTACAGGACAACACTGAAGCTTTCTTT	CASKLQDNTEAFF
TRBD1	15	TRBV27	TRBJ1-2	TGTGCCAGCAGTTTATCGGTCGCAGGGGGTCTGGGCTACACCTTC	CASSLSVAGGLGYTF
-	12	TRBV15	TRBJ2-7	TGTGCCACCAGCAGAGAACGGGACGAGCAGTACTTC	CATSRERDEQYF
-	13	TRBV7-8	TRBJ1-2	TGTGCCAGCAGGGCCACTAGAGGCGGTGGCTACACCTTC	CASRATRGGGYTF
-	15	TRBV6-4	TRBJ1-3	TGTGCCAGCAGTGAACCAAGGGGGTCTGGAAACACCATATATTTT	CASSEPRGSGNTIYF
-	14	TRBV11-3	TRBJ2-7	TGTGCCAGCAGCGCAGGGCTCTCCTTTATTGAGCAGTACTTC	CASSAGLSFIEQYF
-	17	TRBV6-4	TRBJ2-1	TGTGCCAGCAGCCCCCGAAGGTCCAGAGGCGCCTACAATGAGCAGTTCTTC	CASSPRRSRGAYNEQFF
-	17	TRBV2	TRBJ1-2	TGTGCCAGCAGTGATCGGCCACAGGGAACGGGGAACTATGGCTACACCTTC	CASSDRPQGTGNYGYTF
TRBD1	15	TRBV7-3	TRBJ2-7	TGTGCCAGCAGCTCTCACGGGACAGGGGGTTACGAGCAGTACTTC	CASSSHGTGGYEQYF
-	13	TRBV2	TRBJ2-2	TGTGCCAGCAGCGCAGGGCAAACCGGGGAGCTGTTTTTT	CASSAGQTGELFF
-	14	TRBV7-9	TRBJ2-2	TGTGCCAGCAGCTTATCACAGCTCACCGGGGAGCTGTTTTTT	CASSLSQLTGELFF
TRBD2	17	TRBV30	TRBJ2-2	TGTGCCTGGTCCGTTAGGACTAGCGGGGGGTTTAGCGGGGAGCTGTTTTTT	CAWSVRTSGGFSGELFF
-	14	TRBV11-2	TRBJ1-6	TGTGCCAGCAGTGGGCAGGTCCGCGCCTCACCCCTCCACTTT	CASSGQVRASPLHF
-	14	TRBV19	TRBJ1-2	TGTGCCAGTAGTCTGGGAGGGATGAACTATGGCTACACCTTC	CASSLGGMNYGYTF
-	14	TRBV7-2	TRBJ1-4	TGTGCCAGCAGCTTAGACAGGGCTGGGGAAAAACTGTTTTTT	CASSLDRAGEKLFF
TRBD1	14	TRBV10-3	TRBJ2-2	TGTGCCATCAGCGGACAGGGGAAGACCGGGGAGCTGTTTTTT	CAISGQGKTGELFF
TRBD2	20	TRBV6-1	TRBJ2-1	TGTGCCAGCAGTGAAGCGCCCGGGACTAGCGGTTTAAGCTCCTACAATGAGCAGTTCTTC	CASSEAPGTSGLSSYNEQFF